This T cell receptor beta chain was sequenced in a study of vaccination effects on CD4 cells after COVID-19. Study outcomes and limitations: The study had few convalescent patients and no early post-infection timepoints.

The repertoire was sequenced with immunoSEQ multiplex PCR; TCRdb's copy has only in-frame clones and lacks some. The sample records some 14,000 clones, about two thirds being singletons. ViraFEST expansion of antigen-specific CD4+ T cells with viral peptide pools preceded sequencing. Culture lasted around eleven days before CD4+ T cell isolation. Participants completed two doses of the BNT162b2 or mRNA-1273 vaccine. Germline V lookup: CDR1 MGHDK, CDR2 SYGVNS. This CDR3 is 15 amino acids long. The germline V and J ends were trimmed by 6 bases and 0 bases, with 12 bases remaining between them. With regard to this clone: The target antigen is unknown.

The chain has TRBV25-1 and TRBJ2-1, with D uncertain. The specimen was CD4+ T cells from PBMCs cultured with SARS-CoV-2 spike peptides, collected after COVID-19 vaccination. This receptor was taken from a human donor who received a COVID-19 vaccine. The CDR3 region has the DNA TGTGCCAGCAGAGGCCCTTGGAGCTCCTACAATGAGCAGTTCTTC. This encodes CASRGPWSSYNEQFF.